The 10 T cell receptor beta chains in this list originate from one sample, sequenced in a study of shared clonotypes between healthy human individuals. Cells designated naive CD8 were CD45RO-negative and were positively selected for CCR7, with terminally differentiated effector memory CD45RA+ cells excluded. Only in-frame clones appear in the TCRdb table, and some are missing; sequencing was by immunoSEQ multiplex PCR. The sample records about 2 million clones, about 95% being singletons. Sequencing was done on a sample of naive CD8+ T cells sorted from blood. These TCRs come from a man aged 18 to 29 in good health.

The genes are TRBV5-5 and TRBJ2-7; 11 nucleotides align to TRBD1. This CDR3 comprises 16 residues. From germline, CDR1 is SGHKS and CDR2 YYEKEE (reference sequence). Trimming removed 4 bases from V and 5 bases from J; junction bases left unmatched: 11. CDR3 in amino acids: CASSPLPGTGGNEQYF. As DNA, the CDR3 is TGTGCCAGCAGCCCACTGCCCGGGACAGGGGGAAACGAGCAGTACTTC.

The rearrangement joins TRBV7-9 to TRBJ2-1, with 9 bases identical to TRBD2. The germline V gene has CDR1 SEHNR and CDR2 FQNEAQ (reference sequence). The ends lost 5 bases at V and 4 bases at J; junction bases unmatched: 9. The CDR3 runs 16 residues. CDR3 nucleotide sequence: TGTGCCAGCAGCCAGGAACCGGGACTAGCTTACAATGAGCAGTTCTTC. It is translated as CASSQEPGLAYNEQFF.

The J gene is TRBJ2-7, the V gene TRBV5-1; a possible D gene is TRBD2 (7 bases). CDR3 size: 14 residues. CDR1 and CDR2 from the germline V gene are SGHRS and YFSETQ. Trimming shortened V by 5 bases and J by 3 bases, and 15 bases separated the two germline ends. The CDR3 sequence is CASSQTGGGYEQYF. CDR3 DNA sequence: TGCGCCAGCAGTCAGACGGGGGGCGGCTACGAGCAGTACTTC.

The chain couples TRBV7-9 to TRBJ1-2; no clear D gene. V was shortened by 5 bases and J by 4 bases, with 17 bases between the two germline ends. Germline CDR1 is SEHNR and CDR2 is FQNEAQ (reference sequence). The CDR3 runs to 15 residues. The CDR3 DNA follows: TGTGCCAGCAGCAATCATGAGGGCGCGGGCTATGGCTACACCTTC. This codes for CASSNHEGAGYGYTF.

The V gene is TRBV4-1, the J gene TRBJ2-7, with D tentatively TRBD1 (6 bases). CDR3 length equals 16 residues. Trimming cost V 0 bases and J 2 bases, with 14 bases left between them. Per the germline V gene, CDR1 is MGHRA and CDR2 is YSYEKL. The DNA of the CDR3 is TGCGCCAGCAGCCAAGATGGAGGACAGCTTCCCTACGAGCAGTACTTC. Protein product: CASSQDGGQLPYEQYF.

This chain connects TRBV25-1 to TRBJ1-2; D gene unclear. The CDR3 runs to 15 residues. CDR1 is MGHDK, CDR2 SYGVNS, per germline. Trimming took 1 base from V and 1 from J, leaving 10 bases between them. CDR3 coding DNA: TGTGCCAGCAGTGAATGGGCAGGTTATAACTATGGCTACACCTTC. This sequence encodes CASSEWAGYNYGYTF.

The rearrangement joins TRBV19 to TRBJ1-2; TRBD1 might be the D (6 bases). Germline CDR1 and CDR2: LNHDA and SQIVND (reference sequence). The germline V and J ends were trimmed by 7 bases and 4 bases, with 19 bases remaining between them. The CDR3 spans 15 residues. The CDR3 coding sequence is TGTGCCAGTACCCCGGAACAGGGAATATTCTATGGCTACACCTTC. Its protein is CASTPEQGIFYGYTF. The full variable domain, in which reference TRBV19 and TRBJ1-2 provide the parts outside the CDR3, is DGGITQSPKYLFRKEGQNVTLSCEQNLNHDAMYWYRQDPGQGLRLIYYSQIVNDFQKGDIAEGYSVSREKKESFPLTVTSAQKNPTAFYLCASTPEQGIFYGYTFGSGTRLTVV.

The chain links TRBV7-9 to TRBJ2-1, with TRBD2 matching 12 bases. Germline CDR1 is SEHNR and CDR2 is FQNEAQ (reference sequence). The CDR3 spans 14 residues. Trimming at V came to 4 bases and at J to 8 bases, leaving 3 bases not matched to a gene. The CDR3 DNA follows: TGTGCCAGCAGCTCCTCTAGCGGGGGGGATGAGCAGTTCTTC. It is translated as CASSSSSGGDEQFF.

The V gene is TRBV2, the J gene TRBJ2-1; 13 nucleotides agree with TRBD2. The CDR3 length is 16 residues. J was trimmed by 10 bases and V by 5 bases; bases with no gene match: 11. CDR1 is SNHLY and CDR2 is FYNNEI in the germline V gene. CDR3: CASSPTWGLAGREQFF. The CDR3 coding sequence is TGTGCCAGCAGTCCGACTTGGGGACTAGCGGGACGCGAGCAGTTCTTC.

The V gene is TRBV9, the J gene TRBJ2-1; 7 bases are a match to TRBD1. J gave up 8 bases and V 3 bases, and 8 bases lay outside the gene matches. Germline assignment: CDR1 SGDLS and CDR2 YYNGEE. This CDR3 spans 14 amino acids. In DNA form, the CDR3 reads TGTGCCAGCAGCGCATCGGCAGGGGGAGATGAGCAGTTCTTC. Translated: CASSASAGGDEQFF. Full variable domain (rest looked up from reference TRBV9 and TRBJ2-1): DSGVTQTPKHLITATGQRVTLRCSPRSGDLSVYWYQQSLDQGLQFLIQYYNGEERAKGNILERFSAQQFPDLHSELNLSSLELGDSALYFCASSASAGGDEQFFGPGTRLTVL.